The clone carrying this T cell receptor beta chain was observed a single time. Its specificity is not known. Other DNA variants within this sample encode the same CDR3. This sample stems from a study of OX40 agonist ivuxolimab in advanced cancers. Study details: Cancers in dose escalation were hepatocellular, melanoma, renal cell and head and neck.

Findings and limits, study-wide: Clonal expansion was seen in CD4+ and CD8+ blood T cells by week 6 at 0.1 to 3.0 mg/kg. Relative to CD4+ cells, CD8+ T cells on average had more expanded clones. Antigen specificity of clonally expanded peripheral T cells was not established.

V was clipped by 5 bases and J by 5 bases, with 15 bases between them. The germline V gene has CDR1 SGHVS and CDR2 FNYEAQ. The CDR3 spans 14 residues. The data were produced by immunoSEQ multiplex PCR, yet TCRdb's version contains in-frame clones alone and is incomplete. The sample shows about 26,000 clones, over 70% of them seen only once. The sequence derives from an adult with an advanced solid tumor such as melanoma, head and neck, liver or kidney cancer. The rearrangement joins TRBV7-6 to TRBJ2-5, with a tentative D call TRBD1 (6 bases). Here the sequenced sample was CD4+ or CD8+ T cells sorted from blood, taken in a trial of the OX40 agonist ivuxolimab. The CDR3 nucleotides are TGTGCCAGCAGCCCATGGGGGCCGAAGGAGACCCAGTACTTC. It encodes CASSPWGPKETQYF.